Below are 9 T cell receptor beta chains sequenced from a single sample in a study of PD-1 blockade in classical Hodgkin lymphoma. Documented time point: cycle 4 day 1 (C4D1), after more than five weeks of nivolumab. Each patient experienced a relapse that followed autologous stem cell transplantation, and brentuximab vedotin exposure varied. Thawed PBMCs yielded CD4+ T cells through magnetic negative selection. Some clones are missing from TCRdb's copy, which holds only in-frame ones; the method was immunoSEQ multiplex PCR. Of approximately 28,000 clones detected, roughly 80% appear once; the ten largest clones hold about 0.6%. The specimen comprised CD4+ T cells from blood, sampled before the fourth cycle of nivolumab. These receptors were collected from a human donor with classical Hodgkin lymphoma.

The chain joins TRBV4-2 to TRBJ2-1; D could derive from TRBD1 or TRBD2 (5 bases each). V lost 0 bases, J lost 2 bases, and 11 bases lay in between. CDR1 is LGHNA, CDR2 YNFKEQ, per germline. The CDR3 runs 16 residues. In DNA form, the CDR3 reads TGTGCCAGCAGCCAAGAAGGGCTGGGGGCCTACAATGAGCAGTTCTTC. Translating gives CASSQEGLGAYNEQFF.

This chain joins TRBV6-6 and TRBJ1-5; D may be TRBD1 (5 bases). The CDR3 is 12 residues long. V lost 7 bases, J lost 5 bases, and 9 bases lay in between. The germline CDR1 and CDR2 sequences are MNHNY and SVGAGI (reference sequence). The DNA for the CDR3 is TGTGCCAGCACTACAGGAGATCAGCCCCAGCATTTT. Encoded protein: CASTTGDQPQHF.

This clone was seen a few times. The chain recombines TRBV15 with TRBJ2-2, with no clear D. Germline CDR1 reads LNHNV; CDR2 reads YYDKDF (reference sequence). The CDR3 spans 15 residues. V lost 1 base and J 5 bases, leaving 11 bases between the germline ends. The CDR3, as DNA: TGTGCCACCAGCAGAGGACCGAGTGGAACCGGGGAGCTGTTTTTT. As protein: CATSRGPSGTGELFF.

This clone was seen a few times. The chain recombines TRBV7-9 with TRBJ1-6, with D unclear. The CDR3 has 13 residues. Looked up from germline, CDR1 is SEHNR and CDR2 is FQNEAQ (reference sequence). Trimming stripped 4 bases from V and 7 bases from J, with 8 bases between. CDR3 DNA sequence: TGTGCCAGCAGCTCCTTAGAAAATTCACCCCTCCACTTT. Translation gives CASSSLENSPLHF.

The CDR3: CAISGRTSYEQYF. As DNA, the CDR3 is TGTGCCATCAGTGGACGGACCTCCTACGAGCAGTACTTC. The chain has TRBV10-3 and TRBJ2-7; D not certain. The CDR3 is 13 residues long. V shed 4 bases and J shed 0 bases, with 7 bases lying between them. The V gene's germline CDR1 is ENHRY and CDR2 SYGVKD.

The V call is TRBV9, the J call TRBJ1-5, with TRBD1 matching over 7 bases. V was clipped by 5 bases and J by 3 bases; unmatched bases: 5. This CDR3 contains 14 residues. Germline CDR1 and CDR2: SGDLS and YYNGEE. CDR3 sequence: CASSPTGVNQPQHF. The CDR3 region has the DNA TGTGCCAGCAGTCCCACAGGGGTCAATCAGCCCCAGCATTTT.

V gene TRBV7-9 combines with J gene TRBJ2-5; a weak D match, TRBD1 (6 bases). Trimming left V 4 bases short and J 2 bases short, with 11 bases between. This CDR3 region has 14 residues. Germline loops: CDR1 SEHNR, CDR2 FQNEAQ (reference sequence). CDR3 nucleotide sequence: TGTGCCAGCAGCTGGGCGACAGGTCAAGAGACCCAGTACTTC. It encodes CASSWATGQETQYF. Full variable domain (remainder filled in from reference TRBV7-9 and TRBJ2-5): DTGVSQNPRHKITKRGQNVTFRCDPISEHNRLYWYRQTLGQGPEFLTYFQNEAQLEKSRLLSDRFSAERPKGSFSTLEIQRTEQGDSAMYLCASSWATGQETQYFGPGTRLLVL.

This clone was seen just once. This rearrangement joins TRBV6-5 to TRBJ2-3; 9 nucleotides align to TRBD2. CDR3 length: 15 amino acids. After removal of 6 bases from V and 2 bases from J, the junction contained 6 bases not matched to a gene. In germline, CDR1 is MNHEY, CDR2 SVGAGI. CDR3 protein: CASSRSSGDTDTQYF. In nucleotides, the CDR3 is TGTGCCAGCAGCCGTTCTAGCGGGGACACAGATACGCAGTATTTT.

The chain couples TRBV6-6 to TRBJ1-2; 7 nucleotides line up with TRBD1. This CDR3 contains 13 residues. Losses at the gene ends were 7 bases for V and 8 bases for J; bases not matched to a gene: 10. Germline assignment: CDR1 MNHNY and CDR2 SVGAGI (reference sequence). The chain's CDR3 is CASTLTGWDGYTF. Written as DNA, the CDR3 is TGTGCCAGCACTCTGACAGGGTGGGACGGCTACACCTTC.